A single sample is the source of the 3 T cell receptor beta chains below, sequenced in a study of human thymus T cells. Some clones are missing from TCRdb's copy, which holds only in-frame ones; the method was immunoSEQ multiplex PCR. The table records under 70,000 clones, around 94% of them present only once. The specimen sequenced was blood. The receptors shown here come from a boy younger than two with a congenital heart defect but otherwise immunologically healthy.

This chain joins TRBV6-1 and TRBJ2-2; TRBD1 matches 7 bases. Trimming at V came to 6 bases and at J to 6 bases, leaving 7 bases not matched to a gene. The CDR3 runs to 14 residues. CDR1 MNHNS and CDR2 SASEGT come from the germline V gene. This CDR3 reads CASSKKRGPGELFF. For the CDR3, the DNA is TGTGCCAGCAGCAAAAAGAGGGGGCCCGGGGAGCTGTTTTTT.

This clone came up once. In DNA form, the CDR3 reads TGTGCCAGCAGTTTCGGGGGGGACTATGGCTACACCTTC. This encodes CASSFGGDYGYTF. This chain links TRBV27 with TRBJ1-2; weak D call: TRBD1 (5 bases). Germline loops: CDR1 MNHEY, CDR2 SMNVEV (reference sequence). The CDR3 is made up of 13 amino acids. V was pared by 3 bases and J by 3 bases, with 8 bases between.

The chain employs TRBV11-2 and TRBJ1-5; D gene unclear. Germline CDR1 is SGHAT and CDR2 is FQNNGV. Trimming stripped 1 base from V and 0 bases from J, with 7 bases between. This CDR3 has 15 amino acids. In DNA form, the CDR3 reads TGTGCCAGCAGCTTAGGCGGCCCTAGCAATCAGCCCCAGCATTTT. This encodes CASSLGGPSNQPQHF.